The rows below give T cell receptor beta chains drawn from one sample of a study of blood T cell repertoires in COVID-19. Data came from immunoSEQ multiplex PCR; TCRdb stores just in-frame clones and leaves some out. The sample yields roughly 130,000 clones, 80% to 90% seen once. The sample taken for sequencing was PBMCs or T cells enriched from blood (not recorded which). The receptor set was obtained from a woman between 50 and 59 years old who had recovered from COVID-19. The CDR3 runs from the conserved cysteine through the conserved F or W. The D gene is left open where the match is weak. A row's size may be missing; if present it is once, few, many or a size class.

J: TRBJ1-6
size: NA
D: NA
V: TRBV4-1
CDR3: CASSHEAPANSLKGAPLHF
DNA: TGCGCCAGCAGCCACGAGGCGCCGGCAAACTCTCTAAAAGGGGCACCCCTCCACTTT

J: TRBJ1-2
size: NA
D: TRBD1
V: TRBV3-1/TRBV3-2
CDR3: CASSADRPYGYTF
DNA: TGTGCCAGCAGCGCGGACAGGCCCTATGGCTACACCTTC

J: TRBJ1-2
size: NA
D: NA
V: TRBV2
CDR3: CASTERWGPLGYGYTF
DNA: TGTGCCAGCACCGAGCGATGGGGCCCCCTTGGCTATGGCTACACCTTC

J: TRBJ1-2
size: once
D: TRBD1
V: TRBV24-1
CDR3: CATSERTGAGYTF
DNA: TGTGCCACCAGTGAGCGGACAGGGGCTGGCTACACCTTC

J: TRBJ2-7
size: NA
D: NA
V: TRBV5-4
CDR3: CASSVDGAYEQYF
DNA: TGTGCCAGCAGCGTGGACGGAGCCTACGAGCAGTACTTC

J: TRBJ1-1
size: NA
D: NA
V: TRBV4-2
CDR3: CASSQSRDTEAFF
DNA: TGTGCCAGCAGCCAAAGCAGGGACACTGAAGCTTTCTTT

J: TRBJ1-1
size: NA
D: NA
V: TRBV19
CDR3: CASSKSTGVRDTEAFF
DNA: TGTGCCAGTAGTAAATCGACAGGTGTGCGGGACACTGAAGCTTTCTTT

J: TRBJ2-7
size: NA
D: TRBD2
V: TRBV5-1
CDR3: CASSSSGGGLTYEQYF
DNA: TGCGCCAGCAGCTCTAGCGGGGGGGGACTTACCTACGAGCAGTACTTC

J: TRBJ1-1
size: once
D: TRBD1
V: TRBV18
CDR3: CASSPTPTGGGPTEAFF
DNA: TGTGCCAGCTCACCGACCCCTACAGGGGGAGGGCCCACTGAAGCTTTCTTT

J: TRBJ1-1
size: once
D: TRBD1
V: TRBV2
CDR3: CASRPGTGVDTEAFF
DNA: TGTGCCAGCAGGCCCGGGACAGGGGTAGACACTGAAGCTTTCTTT

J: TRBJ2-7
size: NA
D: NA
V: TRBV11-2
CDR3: CASSLGPGLYEQYF
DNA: TGTGCCAGCAGCTTAGGCCCAGGGCTATACGAGCAGTACTTC

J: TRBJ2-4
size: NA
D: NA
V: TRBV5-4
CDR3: CASSLVEAAKNIQYF
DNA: TGTGCCAGCAGCTTGGTTGAGGCCGCCAAAAACATTCAGTACTTC

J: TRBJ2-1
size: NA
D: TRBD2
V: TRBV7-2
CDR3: CASSLVALAGNEQFF
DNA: TGTGCCAGCAGCTTAGTCGCCCTAGCGGGGAATGAGCAGTTCTTC

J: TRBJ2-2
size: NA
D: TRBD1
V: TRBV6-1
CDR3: CASSGKTGGAGTGELFF
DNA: TGTGCCAGCAGTGGAAAAACAGGGGGCGCGGGCACCGGGGAGCTGTTTTTT

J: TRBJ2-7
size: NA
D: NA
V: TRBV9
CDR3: CASSAGERPYEQYF
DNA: TGTGCCAGCAGCGCAGGGGAACGGCCCTACGAGCAGTACTTC

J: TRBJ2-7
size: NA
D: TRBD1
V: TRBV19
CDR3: CASSIDLQGVGEQYF
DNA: TGTGCCAGTAGTATAGATCTTCAGGGGGTAGGGGAGCAGTACTTC

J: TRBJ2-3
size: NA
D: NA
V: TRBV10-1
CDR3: CASSLRRADTQYF
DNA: TGCGCCAGCAGCCTACGCAGGGCAGATACGCAGTATTTT

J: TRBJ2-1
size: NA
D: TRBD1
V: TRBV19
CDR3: CASRDTGTGGNEQFF
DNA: TGTGCCAGTAGGGATACCGGGACAGGGGGCAATGAGCAGTTCTTC

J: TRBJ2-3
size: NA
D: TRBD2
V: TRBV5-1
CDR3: CASGGSTATSGTDTQYF
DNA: TGCGCCAGCGGAGGCTCGACTGCGACTAGCGGCACAGATACGCAGTATTTT

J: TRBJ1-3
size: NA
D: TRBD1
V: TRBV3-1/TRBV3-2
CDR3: CASSQLSGTGGGNTIYF
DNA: TGTGCCAGCAGCCAGTTATCAGGGACAGGAGGGGGAAACACCATATATTTT

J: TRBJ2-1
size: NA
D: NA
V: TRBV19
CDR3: CASSMWLSSYNEQFF
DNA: TGTGCCAGTAGTATGTGGTTGAGCTCCTACAATGAGCAGTTCTTC

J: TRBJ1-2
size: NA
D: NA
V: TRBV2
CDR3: CASIPWGGSYGYTF
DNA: TGTGCCAGCATCCCCTGGGGGGGATCCTATGGCTACACCTTC

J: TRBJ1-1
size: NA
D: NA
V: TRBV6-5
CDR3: CASGTQNTEAFF
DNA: TGTGCCAGCGGGACACAGAACACTGAAGCTTTCTTT

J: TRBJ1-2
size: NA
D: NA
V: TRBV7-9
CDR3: CASSLRELVSYGYTF
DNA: TGTGCCAGCAGCTTAAGAGAGCTGGTTAGCTATGGCTACACCTTC

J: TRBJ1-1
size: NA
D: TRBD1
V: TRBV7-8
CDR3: CASSPRDRLNTEAFF
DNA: TGTGCCAGCAGCCCCCGGGACAGGTTGAACACTGAAGCTTTCTTT

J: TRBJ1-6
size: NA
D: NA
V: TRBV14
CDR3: CASSHPQGRESYNSPLHF
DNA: TGTGCCAGCAGCCACCCCCAGGGTCGAGAATCCTATAATTCACCCCTCCACTTT

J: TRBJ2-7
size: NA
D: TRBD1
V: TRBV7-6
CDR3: CASSLEPGQGAYEQYF
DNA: TGTGCCAGCAGCTTAGAACCGGGACAGGGGGCCTACGAGCAGTACTTC

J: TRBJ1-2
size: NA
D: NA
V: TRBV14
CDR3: CASSQDTAGFGYTF
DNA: TGTGCCAGCAGCCAAGATACGGCAGGGTTTGGCTACACCTTC

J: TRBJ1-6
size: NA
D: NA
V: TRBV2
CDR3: CAARGRGMSSPLHF
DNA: TGTGCCGCCCGGGGGCGGGGGATGAGTTCACCCCTCCACTTT

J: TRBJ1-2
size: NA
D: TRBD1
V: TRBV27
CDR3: CASSRQGAYYGYTF
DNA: TGTGCCAGCAGTCGACAGGGGGCTTACTATGGCTACACCTTC

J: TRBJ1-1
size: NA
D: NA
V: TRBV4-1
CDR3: CASSQDLGGNTEAFF
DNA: TGCGCCAGCAGCCAAGATCTGGGGGGGAACACTGAAGCTTTCTTT

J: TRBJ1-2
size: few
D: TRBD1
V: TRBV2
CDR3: CASRDRVSSYGYTF
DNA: TGTGCCAGCAGGGACAGGGTGTCGAGCTATGGCTACACCTTC

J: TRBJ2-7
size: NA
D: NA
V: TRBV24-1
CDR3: CATTTGPHEQYF
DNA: TGTGCCACCACTACAGGGCCCCACGAGCAGTACTTC

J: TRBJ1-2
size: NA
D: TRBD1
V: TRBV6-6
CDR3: CASSYLMRGQFGYTF
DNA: TGTGCCAGCAGTTATTTAATGAGGGGGCAGTTTGGCTACACCTTC

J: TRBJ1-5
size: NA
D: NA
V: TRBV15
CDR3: CATSRGEQVNQPQHF
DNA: TGTGCCACCAGCAGAGGGGAGCAGGTCAATCAGCCCCAGCATTTT

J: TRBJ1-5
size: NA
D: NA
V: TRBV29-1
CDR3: CSVGGGVSSNQPQHF
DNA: TGCAGCGTTGGGGGCGGGGTAAGCAGCAATCAGCCCCAGCATTTT

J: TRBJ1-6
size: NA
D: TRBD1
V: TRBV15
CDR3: CATSRGGGQGSNSPLHF
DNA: TGTGCCACCAGCAGAGGGGGGGGACAGGGGTCAAATTCACCCCTCCACTTT

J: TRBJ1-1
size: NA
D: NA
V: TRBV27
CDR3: CASSFTTGLAGAFF
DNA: TGTGCCAGCAGTTTTACCACAGGGTTAGCGGGAGCTTTCTTT

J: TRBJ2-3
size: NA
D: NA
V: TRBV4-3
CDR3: CASSPLGRDPSGDTQYF
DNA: TGCGCCAGCAGCCCCCTTGGGCGGGACCCCAGCGGAGATACGCAGTATTTT

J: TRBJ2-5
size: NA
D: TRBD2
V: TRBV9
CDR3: CASSVSLAGGPKTQYF
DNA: TGTGCCAGCAGCGTCTCCCTTGCGGGGGGGCCGAAGACCCAGTACTTC

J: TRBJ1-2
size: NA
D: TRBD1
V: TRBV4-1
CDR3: CASSQEQGFVANYGYTF
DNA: TGCGCCAGCAGCCAAGAACAGGGGTTTGTAGCTAACTATGGCTACACCTTC

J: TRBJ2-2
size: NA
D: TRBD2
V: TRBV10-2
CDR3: CASSGGGDLAGELFF
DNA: TGCGCCAGCAGTGGCGGGGGTGATTTGGCCGGGGAGCTGTTTTTT

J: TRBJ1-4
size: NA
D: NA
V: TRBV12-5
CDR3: CASGLVRTDNEKLFF
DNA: TGTGCTAGTGGTTTGGTACGGACAGATAATGAAAAACTGTTTTTT

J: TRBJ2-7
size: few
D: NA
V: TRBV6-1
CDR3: CASSEADRDYEQYF
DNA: TGTGCCAGCAGTGAAGCTGACAGAGACTACGAGCAGTACTTC

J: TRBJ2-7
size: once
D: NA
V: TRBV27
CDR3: CASSLRRDFRTEQYF
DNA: TGTGCCAGCAGTCTACGCCGGGACTTTAGGACCGAGCAGTACTTC

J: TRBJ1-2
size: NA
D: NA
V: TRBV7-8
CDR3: CASSSTGINYGYTF
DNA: TGTGCCAGCAGCTCTACGGGAATTAACTATGGCTACACCTTC

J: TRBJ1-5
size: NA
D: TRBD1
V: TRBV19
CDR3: CASIAGTGKGWLSNQPQHF
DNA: TGTGCCAGTATCGCCGGGACAGGGAAGGGATGGCTGAGCAATCAGCCCCAGCATTTT

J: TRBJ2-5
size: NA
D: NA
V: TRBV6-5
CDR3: CASSYDGWETQYF
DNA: TGTGCCAGCAGTTACGACGGGTGGGAGACCCAGTACTTC

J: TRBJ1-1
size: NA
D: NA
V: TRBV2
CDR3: CASSAYTEAFF
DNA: TGTGCCAGCAGTGCGTACACTGAAGCTTTCTTT

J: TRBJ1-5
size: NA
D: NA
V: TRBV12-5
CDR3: CASGLEGGNQPQHF
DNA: TGTGCTAGTGGATTAGAAGGGGGCAATCAGCCCCAGCATTTT

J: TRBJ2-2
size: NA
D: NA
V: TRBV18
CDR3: CASSPGSSGELFF
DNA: TGTGCCAGCTCGCCCGGTAGTTCCGGGGAGCTGTTTTTT

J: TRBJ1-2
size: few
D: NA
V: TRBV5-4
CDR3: CASSSDRGGAYGYTF
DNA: TGTGCCAGCAGCTCCGACCGGGGCGGGGCCTATGGCTACACCTTC

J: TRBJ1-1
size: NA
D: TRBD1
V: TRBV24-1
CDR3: CATRATGRPEAFF
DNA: TGTGCCACCAGAGCGACAGGGAGGCCTGAAGCTTTCTTT

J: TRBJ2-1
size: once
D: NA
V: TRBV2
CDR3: CASSRDLDNEQFF
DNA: TGTGCCAGCAGCCGGGACTTAGACAATGAGCAGTTCTTC

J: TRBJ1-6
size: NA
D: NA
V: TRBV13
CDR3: CASSSTGSSYNSPLHF
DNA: TGTGCCAGCAGCTCTACAGGCAGCTCCTATAATTCACCCCTCCACTTT

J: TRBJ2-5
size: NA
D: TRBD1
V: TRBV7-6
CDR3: CASSARTGFETQYF
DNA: TGTGCCAGCAGCGCCCGGACAGGGTTTGAGACCCAGTACTTC

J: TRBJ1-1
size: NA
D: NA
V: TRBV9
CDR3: CASSVGAMNTEAFF
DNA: TGTGCCAGCAGCGTGGGGGCCATGAACACTGAAGCTTTCTTT